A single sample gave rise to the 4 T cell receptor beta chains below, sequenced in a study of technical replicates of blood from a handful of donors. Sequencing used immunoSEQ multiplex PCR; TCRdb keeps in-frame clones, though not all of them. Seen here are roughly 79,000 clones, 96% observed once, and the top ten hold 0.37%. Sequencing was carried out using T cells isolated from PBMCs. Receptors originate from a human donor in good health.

The DNA for the CDR3 is TGTGCCAGCAGGGGGACTAGCGGGAGTTTCAGGGAGCAGTTCTTC. Translated: CASRGTSGSFREQFF. This sequence joins TRBV6-5 and TRBJ2-1, with 14 bases aligning to TRBD2. In germline, CDR1 is MNHEY, CDR2 SVGAGI. V gave up 6 bases and J gave up 10 bases; unmatched junction bases: 8. The CDR3 loop spans 15 amino acids.

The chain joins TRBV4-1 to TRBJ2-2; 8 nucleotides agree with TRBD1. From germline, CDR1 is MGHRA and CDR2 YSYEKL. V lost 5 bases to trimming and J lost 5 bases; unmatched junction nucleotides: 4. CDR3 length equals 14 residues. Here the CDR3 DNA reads TGCGCCAGCAGCTCCGGGACAGGAACCGGGGAGCTGTTTTTT. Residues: CASSSGTGTGELFF.

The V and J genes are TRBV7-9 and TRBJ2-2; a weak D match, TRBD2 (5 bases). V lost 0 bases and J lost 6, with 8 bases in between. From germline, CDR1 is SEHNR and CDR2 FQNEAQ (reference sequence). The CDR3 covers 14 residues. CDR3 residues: CASSLAGVAGELFF. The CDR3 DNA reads TGTGCCAGCAGCTTAGCGGGAGTAGCCGGGGAGCTGTTTTTT. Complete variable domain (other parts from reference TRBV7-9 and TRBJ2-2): DTGVSQNPRHKITKRGQNVTFRCDPISEHNRLYWYRQTLGQGPEFLTYFQNEAQLEKSRLLSDRFSAERPKGSFSTLEIQRTEQGDSAMYLCASSLAGVAGELFFGEGSRLTVL.

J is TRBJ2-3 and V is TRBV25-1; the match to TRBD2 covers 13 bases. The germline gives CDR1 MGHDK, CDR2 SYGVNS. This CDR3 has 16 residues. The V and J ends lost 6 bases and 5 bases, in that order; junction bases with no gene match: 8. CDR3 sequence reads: CASSWTSGSSGDTQYF. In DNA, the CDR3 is TGTGCCAGCAGCTGGACTAGCGGGAGTTCCGGAGATACGCAGTATTTT. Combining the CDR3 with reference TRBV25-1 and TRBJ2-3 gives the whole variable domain EADIYQTPRYLVIGTGKKITLECSQTMGHDKMYWYQQDPGMELHLIHYSYGVNSTEKGDLSSESTVSRIRTEHFPLTLESARPSHTSQYLCASSWTSGSSGDTQYFGPGTRLTVL.